The 5 T cell receptor beta chains below all came from one sample that was sequenced in a study of cytomegalovirus exposure and HLA in healthy donors. Libraries were prepared by immunoSEQ multiplex PCR; TCRdb keeps only in-frame clonotypes and omits some of them. The table includes approximately 160,000 clones, roughly 80% detected once. Specimen: PBMCs. These TCRs come from a man aged 30 to 45 in good health and CMV-seropositive.

The chain has TRBV9 and TRBJ2-1; TRBD2 aligns across 7 bases. Germline V gene sequence: CDR1 SGDLS, CDR2 YYNGEE. J gave up 4 bases and V 6 bases, and 13 bases lay outside the gene matches. This CDR3 spans 16 amino acids. The CDR3 sequence is CASTEGGGSGYNEQFF. In DNA, the CDR3 is TGTGCCAGCACCGAAGGAGGCGGGAGTGGGTACAATGAGCAGTTCTTC.

The count of this clone is one. The chain uses TRBV12-5 and TRBJ2-7; TRBD1 might be the D (6 bases). V shed 7 bases and J shed 0 bases, with 10 bases lying between them. The CDR3 is 13 residues long. The germline V gene has CDR1 LGHNT and CDR2 FRNRAP. DNA of the CDR3: TGTGCTAGTGCCGAGGACAGCTCCTACGAGCAGTACTTC. It codes for CASAEDSSYEQYF.

The chain uses TRBV7-3 and TRBJ2-5; 8 nucleotides line up with TRBD2. The CDR3 is 15 residues long. The V segment lost 4 bases and the J segment 5 bases; nucleotides outside the gene matches: 9. The V gene's germline CDR1 is SGHTA and CDR2 FQGTGA. The CDR3: CASSSSAGVGETQYF. The DNA for the CDR3 is TGTGCCAGCAGCTCCTCAGCGGGGGTAGGGGAGACCCAGTACTTC.

V gene TRBV7-7 combines with J gene TRBJ2-2, with a tentative D call TRBD1 (6 bases). Germline lookup yields CDR1 SSHAT and CDR2 FNYEAQ (reference sequence). V lost 0 bases and J lost 4, with 6 bases in between. The CDR3 loop spans 14 amino acids. CDR3 nucleotides: TGTGCCAGCAGCTTAGCGGGGGCCACCGGGGAGCTGTTTTTT. It translates to CASSLAGATGELFF.

V gene TRBV5-1 combines with J gene TRBJ2-1; 8 bases fit TRBD1. Trimming took 4 bases from V and 5 from J; bases not matched to a gene: 17. CDR1 and CDR2 from the germline V gene are SGHRS and YFSETQ. This CDR3 region has 18 residues. The CDR3 loop reads CASSKTGAAVSAHNEQFF. In DNA form, the CDR3 reads TGCGCCAGCAGCAAGACAGGGGCGGCGGTTTCGGCCCACAATGAGCAGTTCTTC.